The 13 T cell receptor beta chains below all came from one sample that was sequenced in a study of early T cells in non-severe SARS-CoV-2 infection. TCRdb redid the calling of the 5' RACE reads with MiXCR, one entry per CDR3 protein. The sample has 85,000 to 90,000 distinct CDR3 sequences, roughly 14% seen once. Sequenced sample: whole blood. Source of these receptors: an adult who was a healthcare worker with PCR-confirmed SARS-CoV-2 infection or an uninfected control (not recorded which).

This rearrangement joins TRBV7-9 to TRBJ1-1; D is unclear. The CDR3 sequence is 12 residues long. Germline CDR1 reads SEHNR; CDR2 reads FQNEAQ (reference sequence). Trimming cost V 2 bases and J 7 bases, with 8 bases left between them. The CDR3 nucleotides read TGTGCCAGCAGCTTACGGAATGGTGAAGCTTTCTTT. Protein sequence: CASSLRNGEAFF.

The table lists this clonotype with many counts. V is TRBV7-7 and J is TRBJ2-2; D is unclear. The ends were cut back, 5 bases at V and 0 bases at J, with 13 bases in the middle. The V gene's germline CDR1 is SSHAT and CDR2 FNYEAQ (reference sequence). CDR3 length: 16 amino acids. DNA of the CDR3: TGTGCCAGCAGCCCACTTAGTTCAGCGAACACCGGGGAGCTGTTTTTT. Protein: CASSPLSSANTGELFF.

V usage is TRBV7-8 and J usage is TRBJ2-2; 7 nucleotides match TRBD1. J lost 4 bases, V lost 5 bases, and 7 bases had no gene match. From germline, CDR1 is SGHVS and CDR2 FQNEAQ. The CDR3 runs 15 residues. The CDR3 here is CASSSTGVVTGELFF. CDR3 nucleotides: TGTGCCAGCAGCAGCACAGGGGTGGTCACCGGGGAGCTGTTTTTT.

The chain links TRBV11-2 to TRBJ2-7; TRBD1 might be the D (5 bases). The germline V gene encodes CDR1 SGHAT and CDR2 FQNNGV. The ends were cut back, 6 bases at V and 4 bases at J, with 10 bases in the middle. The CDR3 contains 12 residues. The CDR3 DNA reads TGTGCCAGCAGGGGGCTGCTTTACGAGCAGTACGTC. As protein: CASRGLLYEQYV.

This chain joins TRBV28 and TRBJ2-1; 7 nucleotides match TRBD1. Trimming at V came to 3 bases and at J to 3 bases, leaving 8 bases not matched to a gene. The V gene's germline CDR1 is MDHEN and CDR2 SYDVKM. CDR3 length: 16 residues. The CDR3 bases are TGTGCCAGCAGTTTGGTCCGTGCAGGGGGCTACAATGAGCAGTTCTTC. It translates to CASSLVRAGGYNEQFF.

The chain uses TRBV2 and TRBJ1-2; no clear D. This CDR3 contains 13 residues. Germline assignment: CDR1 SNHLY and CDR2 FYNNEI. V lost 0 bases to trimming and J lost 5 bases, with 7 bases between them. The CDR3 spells CASSEAPSYGYTF. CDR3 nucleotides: TGTGCCAGCAGTGAAGCGCCCAGTTATGGCTACACCTTC.

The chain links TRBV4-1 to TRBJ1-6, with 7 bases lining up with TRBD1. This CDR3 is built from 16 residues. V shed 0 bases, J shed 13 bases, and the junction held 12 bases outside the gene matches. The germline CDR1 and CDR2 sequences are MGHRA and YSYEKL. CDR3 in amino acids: CASSQERRGTVYPLHF. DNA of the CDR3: TGCGCCAGCAGCCAAGAGAGACGCGGGACAGTCTACCCCCTCCACTTT.

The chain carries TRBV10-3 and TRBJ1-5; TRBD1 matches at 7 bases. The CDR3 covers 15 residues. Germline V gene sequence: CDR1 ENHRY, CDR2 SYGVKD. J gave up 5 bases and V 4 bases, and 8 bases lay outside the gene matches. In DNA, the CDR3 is TGTGCCATCAGTGTTCTCGACAGGGAAGATCAGCCCCAGCATTTT. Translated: CAISVLDREDQPQHF.

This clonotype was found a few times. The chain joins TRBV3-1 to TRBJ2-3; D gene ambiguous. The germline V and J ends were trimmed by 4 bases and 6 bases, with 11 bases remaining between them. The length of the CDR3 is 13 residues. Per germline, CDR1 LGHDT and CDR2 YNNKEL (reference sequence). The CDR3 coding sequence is TGTGCCAGCAGCCCTACCTCGGGTGATACGCAGTATTTT. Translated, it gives CASSPTSGDTQYF.

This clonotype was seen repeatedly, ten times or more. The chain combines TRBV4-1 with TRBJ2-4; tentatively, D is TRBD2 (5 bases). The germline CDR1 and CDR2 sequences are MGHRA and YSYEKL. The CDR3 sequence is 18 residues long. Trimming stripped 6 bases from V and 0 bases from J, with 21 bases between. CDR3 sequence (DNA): TGCGCCAGCAGTGTCCCCGGGCGAGGGCCCCTAGCCAAAAACATTCAGTACTTC. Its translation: CASSVPGRGPLAKNIQYF.

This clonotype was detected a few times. For the CDR3, the DNA is TGTGCCAGCAGCTTAGGGCAGGCCTCTGGAAACACCATATATTTT. It is translated as CASSLGQASGNTIYF. V and J are TRBV7-2 and TRBJ1-3; D unresolved. V was shortened by 1 base and J by 0 bases, with 7 bases between the two germline ends. Germline V gene lookup returns CDR1 SGHTA and CDR2 FQGNSA. The CDR3 sequence is 15 residues long.

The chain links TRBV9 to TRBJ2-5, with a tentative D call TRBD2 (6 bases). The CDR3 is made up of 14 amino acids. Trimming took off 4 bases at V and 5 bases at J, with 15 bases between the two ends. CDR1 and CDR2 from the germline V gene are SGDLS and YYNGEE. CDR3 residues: CASSPTAGRETQYF. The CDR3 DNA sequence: TGTGCCAGCAGCCCCACGGCAGGGAGGGAGACCCAGTACTTC.

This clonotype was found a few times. CDR3 sequence (DNA): TGTGCCAGCAGTGAAGGAGTCGGGGTAGCGGGGTCAAATGAGCAGTTCTTC. It specifies CASSEGVGVAGSNEQFF. V gene TRBV2 combines with J gene TRBJ2-1, with 8 bases identical to TRBD2. V dropped 1 base and J dropped 7; count of bases not matched to a gene: 12. Germline CDR1 SNHLY, CDR2 FYNNEI. The CDR3 contains 17 residues.